The 24 T cell receptor beta chains presented below share a single source sample, sequenced in a study of cytomegalovirus exposure and HLA in healthy donors. Amplification used 60 Vbeta primers and 13 Jbeta primers. Some clones are missing from TCRdb's copy, which holds only in-frame ones; the method was immunoSEQ multiplex PCR. The ten most abundant clones cover 6.5% to 8.5% of a sample with about 54,000 clones. The sequenced material came from PBMCs. All receptors come from a woman aged 40-49 years in good health and CMV-seronegative.

The chain recombines TRBV6-6 with TRBJ2-7, with D tentatively TRBD1 (5 bases). CDR1 is MNHNY and CDR2 is SVGAGI in the germline V gene (reference sequence). The CDR3 sequence is 14 residues long. The ends were cut back, 2 bases at V and 2 bases at J, with 10 bases in the middle. CDR3 loop: CASSYGSGPYEQYF. CDR3 DNA: TGTGCCAGCAGTTACGGTTCAGGGCCCTACGAGCAGTACTTC.

The V gene is TRBV6-1, the J gene TRBJ1-5; D might be TRBD1 (5 bases). Per the germline V gene, CDR1 is MNHNS and CDR2 is SASEGT. This CDR3 region has 16 residues. V dropped 1 base and J dropped 5 bases, with 15 bases sitting between them. CDR3 amino acids: CASSEVGGAWDQPQHF. Written as DNA, the CDR3 is TGTGCCAGCAGTGAAGTCGGAGGGGCGTGGGATCAGCCCCAGCATTTT.

The CDR3 reads CASSLRTGLAGGDNEQFF. As DNA, the CDR3 is TGCGCCAGCAGCTTGAGGACGGGGTTAGCGGGGGGGGACAATGAGCAGTTCTTC. The V call is TRBV5-1, the J call TRBJ2-1, with 11 bases that match TRBD2. The CDR3 covers 18 residues. Germline-derived CDR1 and CDR2 are SGHRS and YFSETQ. After removal of 1 base from V and 5 bases from J, the junction contained 11 bases not matched to a gene.

The V gene is TRBV5-1, the J gene TRBJ1-6; 10 positions match TRBD1. CDR3 length equals 16 residues. The germline gives CDR1 SGHRS, CDR2 YFSETQ. V lost 5 bases and J lost 10; bases outside the gene matches: 12. This CDR3 reads CASSQPGQGRRSPLHF. The CDR3 DNA reads TGCGCCAGCAGTCAGCCGGGACAGGGGCGTCGATCACCCCTCCACTTT.

The chain employs TRBV10-2 and TRBJ1-1, with 7 positions matching TRBD1. J lost 0 bases, V lost 0 bases, and 7 bases had no gene match. Germline CDR1 and CDR2: WSHSY and SAAADI. The CDR3 consists of 17 residues. In DNA form, the CDR3 reads TGCGCCAGCAGTGAGTCGGGGGGACAGCCCATGAACACTGAAGCTTTCTTT. Translation: CASSESGGQPMNTEAFF.

The DNA for the CDR3 is TGTGCCAGCAGCGTAGACCCAGGGGACACTGAAGCTTTCTTT. Its protein is CASSVDPGDTEAFF. The chain combines TRBV9 with TRBJ1-1; D possibly corresponds to TRBD1 (6 bases). CDR3 length: 14 amino acids. Per germline, CDR1 SGDLS and CDR2 YYNGEE. V was pared by 0 bases and J by 3 bases, with 9 bases between.

The rearrangement joins TRBV4-1 to TRBJ2-1; 12 nucleotides match TRBD2. Germline assignment: CDR1 MGHRA and CDR2 YSYEKL. V dropped 3 bases and J dropped 3; count of bases not matched to a gene: 3. This CDR3 spans 16 amino acids. CDR3 in DNA: TGCGCCAGCAGCCAGGGGACTAGCGGGTTCTACAATGAGCAGTTCTTC. The encoded protein is CASSQGTSGFYNEQFF.

The CDR3: CASSFLRGGYQETQYF. CDR3 DNA sequence: TGTGCCAGCAGCTTCCTACGGGGGGGTTACCAAGAGACCCAGTACTTC. This chain joins TRBV5-4 and TRBJ2-5; 8 positions match TRBD2. The CDR3 runs 16 residues. The trim removed 2 bases at V and 0 bases at J, leaving 6 bases unmatched. CDR1 is SGHNT and CDR2 is YYREEE in the germline V gene (reference sequence).

V and J are TRBV6-5 and TRBJ2-7, with 7 bases that match TRBD1. Germline loops: CDR1 MNHEY, CDR2 SVGAGI. The CDR3 runs 14 residues. After removal of 2 bases from V and 7 bases from J, the junction contained 8 bases not matched to a gene. The CDR3 reads CASSYRQGAGEQYF. The CDR3 nucleotides are TGTGCCAGCAGTTACAGACAGGGTGCCGGGGAGCAGTACTTC.

V is TRBV27 and J is TRBJ2-7; 8 bases line up with TRBD1. CDR1 and CDR2 (germline): MNHEY, SMNVEV (reference sequence). V lost 4 bases and J lost 0; bases outside the gene matches: 8. The CDR3 spans 16 residues. The CDR3 sequence is CASSYGTGTTSYEQYF. The CDR3 DNA is TGTGCCAGCAGTTATGGGACAGGAACCACCTCCTACGAGCAGTACTTC.

The V gene is TRBV28, the J gene TRBJ1-5; D gene ambiguous. Per germline, CDR1 MDHEN and CDR2 SYDVKM. V shed 7 bases and J shed 2 bases, with 12 bases lying between them. This CDR3 has 14 residues. DNA for the CDR3: TGTGCCAGCACCACCCAGGTGGGCAATCAGCCCCAGCATTTT. Protein sequence: CASTTQVGNQPQHF.

V and J are TRBV29-1 and TRBJ2-1, with TRBD2 identical over 12 bases. V gave up 8 bases and J gave up 10 bases; unmatched junction bases: 9. The CDR3 covers 13 residues. CDR1 and CDR2 (germline): SQVTM, ANQGSEA. The CDR3 is CSTWTSGIREQFF. DNA for the CDR3: TGCAGCACTTGGACTAGCGGGATACGGGAGCAGTTCTTC.

This chain connects TRBV18 to TRBJ1-1; 8 bases line up with TRBD1. The CDR3 sequence is 15 residues long. The V and J ends lost 4 bases and 0 bases, in that order; junction bases with no gene match: 4. Germline lookup yields CDR1 KGHSH and CDR2 LQKENI. The CDR3 sequence: CASSLGQGMNTEAFF. CDR3 sequence (DNA): TGTGCCAGCTCACTTGGACAGGGCATGAACACTGAAGCTTTCTTT. The full variable domain, its missing parts supplied by reference TRBV18 and TRBJ1-1, is NAGVMQNPRHLVRRRGQEARLRCSPMKGHSHVYWYRQLPEEGLKFMVYLQKENIIDESGMPKERFSAEFPKEGPSILRIQQVVRGDSAAYFCASSLGQGMNTEAFFGQGTRLTVV.

The chain combines TRBV30 with TRBJ2-5, with 11 bases fitting TRBD2. The CDR3 loop spans 15 amino acids. V lost 1 base, J lost 5 bases, and 6 bases stayed unmatched. The germline V gene has CDR1 GTSNPN and CDR2 SVGIG (reference sequence). The CDR3 loop is CAWSALAGGSETQYF. CDR3 nucleotides: TGTGCCTGGAGTGCGTTAGCGGGGGGGTCGGAGACCCAGTACTTC.

The CDR3 loop reads CAISDGGPTQETQYF. The CDR3 DNA is TGTGCCATCAGTGACGGGGGGCCCACACAAGAGACCCAGTACTTC. The rearrangement uses TRBV10-3 and TRBJ2-5; D may be TRBD2 (7 bases). Trimming pared 3 bases from V and 2 bases from J, leaving 13 bases between. CDR3 length equals 15 residues. Germline CDR1 is ENHRY and CDR2 is SYGVKD.

This chain uses TRBV14 with TRBJ1-1, with D unclear. The V gene lost 2 bases and the J gene lost 2 bases, with 12 bases spanning the gap. CDR1 is SGHDN, CDR2 FVKESK, per germline. The CDR3 length is 15 residues. The chain's CDR3 is CASSQFAGINTEAFF. The CDR3 nucleotides read TGTGCCAGCAGCCAATTCGCCGGGATAAACACTGAAGCTTTCTTT.

J is TRBJ1-2 and V is TRBV28, with 7 bases identical to TRBD1. Germline V lookup: CDR1 MDHEN, CDR2 SYDVKM. This CDR3 comprises 13 residues. After removal of 6 bases from V and 4 bases from J, the junction contained 5 bases not matched to a gene. In nucleotides, the CDR3 is TGTGCCAGCAGGGGGGACAGCAGCTATGGCTACACCTTC. Its translation is CASRGDSSYGYTF.

The gene calls are TRBV18 and TRBJ1-1, with D hard to call. The germline gives CDR1 KGHSH, CDR2 LQKENI. Trimming pared 1 base from V and 3 bases from J, leaving 9 bases between. The CDR3 runs 14 residues. CDR3 in DNA: TGTGCCAGCTCACCACACCCTACGGACACTGAAGCTTTCTTT. Its translation: CASSPHPTDTEAFF.

The rearrangement joins TRBV7-2 to TRBJ2-3, with 12 bases lining up with TRBD2. This CDR3 is 16 amino acids long. With V trimmed by 4 bases and J by 7 bases, 9 bases remained unmatched. CDR1 SGHTA and CDR2 FQGNSA come from the germline V gene. CDR3 DNA sequence: TGTGCCAGCAGCTCCGCGACTAGCGGGAGAATGAATACGCAGTATTTT. Residues: CASSSATSGRMNTQYF.

V gene TRBV9 combines with J gene TRBJ1-4; no reliable D call. The CDR3 consists of 15 residues. Per the germline V gene, CDR1 is SGDLS and CDR2 is YYNGEE. The ends were cut back, 0 bases at V and 6 bases at J, with 12 bases in the middle. The CDR3 nucleotides read TGTGCCAGCAGCGTAGATGTCAGCGAATATGAAAAACTGTTTTTT. This translates into CASSVDVSEYEKLFF.

The rearrangement uses TRBV29-1 and TRBJ1-1; D possibly corresponds to TRBD1 (6 bases). CDR3 size: 14 residues. Trimming took off 3 bases at V and 0 bases at J, with 11 bases between the two ends. Germline CDR1 and CDR2: SQVTM and ANQGSEA. As DNA, the CDR3 is TGCAGCGTTGAGGCAGGGGCCCTGAACACTGAAGCTTTCTTT. Translating gives CSVEAGALNTEAFF.

The chain links TRBV6-5 to TRBJ2-7; 7 nucleotides agree with TRBD2. Germline V CDR1 and CDR2: MNHEY, SVGAGI. V trimming: 4 bases; J trimming: 4 bases; junction bases outside the gene matches: 13. The CDR3 is made up of 16 amino acids. CDR3 coding DNA: TGTGCCAGCAGTTCTCTTTCTAGCGGAAAAAGGTACGAGCAGTACTTC. It yields the protein CASSSLSSGKRYEQYF.

The chain joins TRBV5-1 to TRBJ1-6; 8 bases fit TRBD1. Germline values: CDR1 SGHRS, CDR2 YFSETQ. This CDR3 has 16 residues. V trimming: 3 bases; J trimming: 0 bases; junction bases outside the gene matches: 2. The CDR3 DNA sequence: TGCGCCAGCAGCTCTACAGGGGGCTCCTATAATTCACCCCTCCACTTT. It encodes CASSSTGGSYNSPLHF.

DNA for the CDR3: TGTGCCAGGAACGGCGGTGGGGGCTGGGGCATTCAGTACTTC. The encoded protein is CARNGGGGWGIQYF. The V call is TRBV7-2, the J call TRBJ2-4; tentative D call: TRBD1 (6 bases). The germline V gene encodes CDR1 SGHTA and CDR2 FQGNSA. The CDR3 has 14 residues. The V end was cut by 9 bases, the J end by 9 bases, with 21 bases between.